The present TCR beta chain was sequenced within a study of blood T cells in healthy people across ages. Findings of the study overall: It was the long-lived donors that had more naive CD4+ cells and higher diversity than aged donors.

As to this clonotype: Its antigen is as yet unknown.

There are 13 residues in the CDR3. Per the germline V gene, CDR1 is SQVTM and CDR2 is ANQGSEA. The second PCR ran 7 to 11 cycles with a sample-barcoded 5' primer and J-beta primers. TCRdb redid the calling of the 5' RACE reads with MiXCR, one entry per CDR3 protein. The table has 600,000 to 1,000,000 distinct CDR3 sequences, 55% to 75% seen once. The rearrangement links TRBV29-1 to TRBJ2-5; D is ambiguous. The assigned J gene may be wrong: the sequence end matches TRBJ2-7 better. The receptor's source is a young man in good health. Input material: blood. DNA for the CDR3: TGCAGCGCTGCGTCCCAGGTCCTAGACGAGCAGTACTTC. It yields the protein CSAASQVLDEQYF.